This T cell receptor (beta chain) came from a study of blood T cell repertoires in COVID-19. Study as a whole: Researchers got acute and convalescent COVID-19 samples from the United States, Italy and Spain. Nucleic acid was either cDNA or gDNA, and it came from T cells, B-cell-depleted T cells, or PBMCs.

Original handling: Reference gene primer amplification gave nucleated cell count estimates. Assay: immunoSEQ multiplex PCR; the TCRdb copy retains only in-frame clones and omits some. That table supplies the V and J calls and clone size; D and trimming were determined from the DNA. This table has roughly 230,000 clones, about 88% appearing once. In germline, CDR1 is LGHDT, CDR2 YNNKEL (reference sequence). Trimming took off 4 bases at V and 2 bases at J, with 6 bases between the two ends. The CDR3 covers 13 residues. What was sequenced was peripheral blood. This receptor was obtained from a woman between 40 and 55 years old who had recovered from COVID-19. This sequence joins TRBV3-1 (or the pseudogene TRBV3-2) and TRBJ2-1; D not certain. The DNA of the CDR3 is TGTGCCAGCAGCCGCGGCGCCTACAATGAGCAGTTCTTC. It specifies CASSRGAYNEQFF.